A selection of T cell receptor beta chains follows, all from one sample in a study of T cells in Graves' hyperthyroidism and ophthalmopathy. TCRdb reanalysed the multiplex PCR reads using MiXCR and keeps one entry per CDR3 protein. The sample has around 300,000 distinct CDR3 sequences, less than 30% seen once. The sequenced sample was blood. These receptors were collected from a man aged 40-55 years with Graves' hyperthyroidism that later progressed to Graves' ophthalmopathy. The CDR3 runs from the conserved cysteine through the conserved F or W. A D gene is named only where the DNA matches it firmly. Clone size is not always given. Where it is, it says once, few, many or a class for expanded clones.

cdr3_aa	d_call	clone_size	j_call	v_call
CASSLKGHEQYF	NA	many	TRBJ2-7	TRBV5-4
CASSYSSATKNIQYF	NA	few	TRBJ2-4	TRBV6-5
CSVEVGGTEAFF	NA	many	TRBJ1-1	TRBV29-1
CASSGTEGGGYTF	NA	NA	TRBJ1-2	TRBV18
CASSLWPLSGQASDTQYF	TRBD1	many	TRBJ2-3	TRBV28
CASSYRSGQGSSYNSPLHF	TRBD1	NA	TRBJ1-6	TRBV6-2/TRBV6-3
CASSLGLAQTAKNIQYF	TRBD2	many	TRBJ2-4	TRBV5-1
CSAREIQLAGGSYEQYF	TRBD2	many	TRBJ2-7	TRBV20-1
CASSSRYEETQYF	NA	many	TRBJ2-5	TRBV5-1
CASSSTGTGGQPQHF	TRBD1	many	TRBJ1-5	TRBV27
CSVEKGTVSGNTIYF	NA	many	TRBJ1-3	TRBV29-1
CSAHMTGELFF	NA	few	TRBJ2-2	TRBV29-1
CASSYPTHGVRGTGELFF	TRBD1	NA	TRBJ2-2	TRBV6-2/TRBV6-3
CASSSRPDRRANTEAFF	TRBD1	many	TRBJ1-1	TRBV7-3
CSARDSSRAGGYEQYF	TRBD2	many	TRBJ2-7	TRBV20-1
CSVESGAYEQYF	NA	many	TRBJ2-7	TRBV29-1
CASSTRVKISYEQYF	NA	many	TRBJ2-7	TRBV6-5
CASDWRGTQETQYF	NA	many	TRBJ2-5	TRBV5-6
CASSSTDPTPGELFF	NA	many	TRBJ2-2	TRBV6-5
CSASRGQGRGETQYF	TRBD1	many	TRBJ2-5	TRBV20-1
CATSPRGRETQYF	NA	many	TRBJ2-5	TRBV24-1
CASSEGPGGYSNQPQHF	TRBD1	NA	TRBJ1-5	TRBV28
CASRDSGGLLEQYF	TRBD2	many	TRBJ2-7	TRBV7-9
CASKITGSGELFF	NA	many	TRBJ2-2	TRBV2
CASSYNGLPRGTEAFF	NA	NA	TRBJ1-1	TRBV6-5
CASSFGWGSNTGELFF	NA	many	TRBJ2-2	TRBV7-9
CASSEKRGSSYEQYF	TRBD2	many	TRBJ2-7	TRBV2
CSARDQGSWDYEQYF	NA	many	TRBJ2-7	TRBV20-1
CASRPWSPEAFF	NA	many	TRBJ1-1	TRBV2
CASSYGLAPLYEQYF	TRBD2	many	TRBJ2-7	TRBV7-3
CASTPTRAENSPLHF	NA	many	TRBJ1-6	TRBV5-5
CASNPLAGYTGELFF	TRBD2	many	TRBJ2-2	TRBV28
CSAKDSGYTF	NA	many	TRBJ1-2	TRBV20-1
CASSQNRDAQETQYF	NA	NA	TRBJ2-5	TRBV4-2
CASSLGYGTSGTGKNTGELFF	TRBD2	NA	TRBJ2-2	TRBV11-1
CASRPQGGGSYEQYF	TRBD1	many	TRBJ2-7	TRBV28
CASSSRVGEPSSEQYF	NA	many	TRBJ2-7	TRBV4-2
CASSPIGQGSYGYTF	TRBD1	NA	TRBJ1-2	TRBV18
CASSPQGGETQYF	NA	many	TRBJ2-5	TRBV7-3
CASSPTGRGYTF	TRBD1	many	TRBJ1-2	TRBV12-3/TRBV12-4
CASRQAWGPLMNTEAFF	NA	many	TRBJ1-1	TRBV11-2
CASRPTGGAGANVLTF	TRBD1	many	TRBJ2-6	TRBV12-3/TRBV12-4
CASSLWTGGAKNIQYF	TRBD1	NA	TRBJ2-4	TRBV12-3/TRBV12-4
CATSDSNRGYTEAFF	TRBD1	many	TRBJ1-1	TRBV24-1
CASSQFGTVKNIQYF	TRBD1	NA	TRBJ2-4	TRBV14